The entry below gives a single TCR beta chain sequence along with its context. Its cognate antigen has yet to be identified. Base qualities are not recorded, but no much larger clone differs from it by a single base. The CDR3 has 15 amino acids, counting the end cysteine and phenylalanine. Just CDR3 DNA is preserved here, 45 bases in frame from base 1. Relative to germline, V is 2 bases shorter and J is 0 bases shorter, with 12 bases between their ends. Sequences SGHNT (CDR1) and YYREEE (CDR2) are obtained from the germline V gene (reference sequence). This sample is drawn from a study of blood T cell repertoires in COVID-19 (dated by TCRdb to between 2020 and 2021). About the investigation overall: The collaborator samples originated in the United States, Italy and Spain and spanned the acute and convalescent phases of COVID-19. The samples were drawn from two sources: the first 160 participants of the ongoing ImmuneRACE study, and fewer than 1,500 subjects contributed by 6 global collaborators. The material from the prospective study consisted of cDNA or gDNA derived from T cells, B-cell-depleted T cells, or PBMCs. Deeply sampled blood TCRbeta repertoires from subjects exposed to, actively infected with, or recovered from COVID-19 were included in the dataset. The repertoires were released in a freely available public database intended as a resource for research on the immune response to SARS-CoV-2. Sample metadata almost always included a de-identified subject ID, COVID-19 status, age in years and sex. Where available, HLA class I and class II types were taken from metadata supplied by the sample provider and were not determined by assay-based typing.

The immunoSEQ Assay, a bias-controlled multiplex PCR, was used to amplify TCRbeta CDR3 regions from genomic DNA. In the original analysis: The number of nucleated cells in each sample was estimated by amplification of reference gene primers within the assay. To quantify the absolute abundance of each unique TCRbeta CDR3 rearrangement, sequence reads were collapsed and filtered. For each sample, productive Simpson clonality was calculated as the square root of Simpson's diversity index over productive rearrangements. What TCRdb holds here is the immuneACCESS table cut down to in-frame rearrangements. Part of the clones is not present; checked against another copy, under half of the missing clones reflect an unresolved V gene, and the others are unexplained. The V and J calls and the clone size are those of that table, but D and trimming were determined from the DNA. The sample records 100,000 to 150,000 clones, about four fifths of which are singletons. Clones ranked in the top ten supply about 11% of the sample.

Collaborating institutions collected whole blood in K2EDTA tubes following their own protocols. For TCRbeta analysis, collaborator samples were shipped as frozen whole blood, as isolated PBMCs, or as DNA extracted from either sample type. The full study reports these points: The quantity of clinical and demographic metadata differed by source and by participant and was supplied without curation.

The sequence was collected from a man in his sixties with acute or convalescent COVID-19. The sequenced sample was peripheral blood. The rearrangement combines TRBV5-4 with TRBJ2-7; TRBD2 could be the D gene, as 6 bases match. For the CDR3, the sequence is CASSFSGSRSYEQYF. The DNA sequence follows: TGTGCCAGCAGCTTTTCCGGGAGTCGCTCCTACGAGCAGTACTTC.